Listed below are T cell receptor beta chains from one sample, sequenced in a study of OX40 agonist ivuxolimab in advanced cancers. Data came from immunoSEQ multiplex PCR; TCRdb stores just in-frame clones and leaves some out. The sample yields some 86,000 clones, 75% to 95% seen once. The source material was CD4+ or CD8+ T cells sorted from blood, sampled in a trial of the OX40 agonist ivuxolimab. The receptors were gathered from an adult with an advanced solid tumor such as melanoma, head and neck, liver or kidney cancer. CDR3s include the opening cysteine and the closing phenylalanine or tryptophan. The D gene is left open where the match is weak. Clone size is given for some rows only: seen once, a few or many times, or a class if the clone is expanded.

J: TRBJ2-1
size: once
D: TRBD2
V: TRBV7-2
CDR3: CASSLTGGSYNEQFF
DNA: TGTGCCAGCAGCTTAACGGGGGGGTCCTACAATGAGCAGTTCTTC

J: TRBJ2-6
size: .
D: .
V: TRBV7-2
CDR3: CASSQDRTGANVLTF
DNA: TGTGCCAGCAGCCAAGACCGTACTGGGGCCAACGTCCTGACTTTC

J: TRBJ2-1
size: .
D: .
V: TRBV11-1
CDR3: CASSLAAPNFLGNEQFF
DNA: TGTGCCAGCAGCTTAGCGGCCCCCAACTTCTTGGGCAATGAGCAGTTCTTC

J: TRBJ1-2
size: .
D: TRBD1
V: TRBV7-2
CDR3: CASSPRQGAYHGYTF
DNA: TGTGCCAGCAGCCCTAGACAGGGGGCGTATCATGGCTACACCTTC

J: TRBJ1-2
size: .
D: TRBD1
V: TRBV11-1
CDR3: CASSQGTAAGYTF
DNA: TGTGCCAGCAGCCAAGGGACAGCCGCCGGCTACACCTTC

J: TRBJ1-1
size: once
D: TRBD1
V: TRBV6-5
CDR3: CASNHRGRGTEAFF
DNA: TGTGCCAGCAACCACAGGGGGCGGGGCACTGAAGCTTTCTTT

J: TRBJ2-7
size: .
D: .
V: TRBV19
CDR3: CASSIEAGYSYEQYF
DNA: TGTGCCAGTAGTATAGAGGCGGGATACTCCTACGAGCAGTACTTC

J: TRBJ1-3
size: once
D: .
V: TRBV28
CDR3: CASTSWGSENTIYF
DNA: TGTGCCAGCACCTCTTGGGGGTCGGAAAACACCATATATTTT

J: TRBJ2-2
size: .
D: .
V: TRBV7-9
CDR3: CASSFGFGELFF
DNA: TGTGCCAGCAGCTTTGGGTTCGGGGAGCTGTTTTTT

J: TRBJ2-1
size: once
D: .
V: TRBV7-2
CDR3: CASSFLHPGEQFF
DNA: TGTGCCAGCAGCTTCCTACACCCGGGGGAGCAGTTCTTC

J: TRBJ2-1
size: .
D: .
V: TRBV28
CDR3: CASSLVVRGRNEQFF
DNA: TGTGCCAGCAGTTTGGTAGTGAGGGGAAGGAATGAGCAGTTCTTC

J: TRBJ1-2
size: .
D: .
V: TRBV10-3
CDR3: CAISESRQGGGYTF
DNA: TGTGCCATCAGTGAGTCGAGGCAGGGCGGTGGCTACACCTTC

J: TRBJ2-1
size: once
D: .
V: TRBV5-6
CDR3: CASSFIPLAAYNEQFF
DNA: TGTGCCAGCAGCTTTATTCCGCTAGCTGCCTACAATGAGCAGTTCTTC

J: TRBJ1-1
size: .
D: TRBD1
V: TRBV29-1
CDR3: CSVGAGGVGTEAFF
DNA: TGCAGCGTTGGGGCAGGGGGCGTGGGCACTGAAGCTTTCTTT

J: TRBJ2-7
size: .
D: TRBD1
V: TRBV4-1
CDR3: CASSHPTIPGQRMSSYEQYF
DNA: TGCGCCAGCAGCCATCCGACAATACCGGGACAGCGAATGAGCTCCTACGAGCAGTACTTC

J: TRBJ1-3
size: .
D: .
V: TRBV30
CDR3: CAWSGGTSGNTIYF
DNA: TGTGCCTGGAGTGGGGGGACCTCTGGAAACACCATATATTTT

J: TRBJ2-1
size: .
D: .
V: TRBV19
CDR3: CASSAARLSYNEQFF
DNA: TGTGCCAGTTCTGCGGCTAGGTTATCCTACAATGAGCAGTTCTTC

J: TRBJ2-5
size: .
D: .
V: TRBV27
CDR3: CASSLDFVTQYF
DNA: TGTGCCAGCAGCCTGGACTTCGTCACCCAGTACTTC

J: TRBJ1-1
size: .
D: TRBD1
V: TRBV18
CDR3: CASSKDRGNTEAFF
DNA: TGTGCCAGCTCAAAGGACAGGGGAAACACTGAAGCTTTCTTT

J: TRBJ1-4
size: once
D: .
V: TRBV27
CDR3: CASSLGLRGEKLFF
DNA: TGTGCCAGCAGTTTAGGTCTTAGGGGTGAAAAACTGTTTTTT

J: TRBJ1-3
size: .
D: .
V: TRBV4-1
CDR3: CASRSRLQDTIYF
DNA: TGCGCCAGCAGGTCGAGACTCCAGGACACCATATATTTT